The clone carrying this TCR beta chain was seen at least ten times. The antigen is undetermined. Unsorted libraries came from 2 million PBMCs stored at -80 °C. Germline CDR1 and CDR2: SGHVS and FQNEAQ. The CDR3 length is 13 residues. The V end was cut by 1 base, the J end by 6 bases, with 7 bases between. A 10-nucleotide random UMI tagged transcripts in template-switch 5'RACE cDNA synthesis. From 15-18 subjects, each sequencing run yielded over 170 million TCR-beta sequences. TCRdb itself ran the 5' RACE reads through MiXCR, one entry per CDR3 protein. The data show roughly 50,000 distinct CDR3 sequences, approximately 10% seen once. The data were taken from a study of neurological immune-mediated disorders. General observations from the study: The most TCR clonal expansion was seen in HTLV-1-associated myelopathy, whereas the least was seen in multiple sclerosis, below the level in healthy controls.

This sequence joins TRBV7-8 and TRBJ1-5; unclear D gene. The clonotype was recovered from a man aged 65 to 79 with HTLV-1-associated myelopathy (HAM/TSP). The sequenced sample was PBMCs. Here the CDR3 reads CASSLDRGQPQHF. CDR3 bases: TGTGCCAGCAGCTTAGACCGGGGTCAGCCCCAGCATTTT.